This T cell receptor (beta chain) was sequenced in a study of a mutant IDH1 vaccine in newly diagnosed glioma. Time point described: week 11, during vaccination. Every vaccine dose comprised 300 ug of mutant IDH1 20-mer peptide plus topical imiquimod. The CDR3 totals 19 residues. Germline CDR1 MNHNS, CDR2 SASEGT. Trimming at V came to 3 bases and at J to 0 bases, leaving 14 bases not matched to a gene. On this clone itself: Its target is unknown.

TCRdb keeps only in-frame clones here, not all; method: immunoSEQ multiplex PCR. The sample lists tens of thousands of clones; roughly 80% were seen once. The clonotype originates from a man aged 25 to 40 with glioma. Here the sequenced sample was PBMCs, taken from a glioma patient whose treatment included an IDH1 peptide vaccine. V usage is TRBV6-1 and J usage is TRBJ2-1; 7 positions agree with TRBD2. The CDR3 here is CASSDTGRPFLSSYNEQFF. Here the CDR3 DNA reads TGTGCCAGCAGTGATACCGGGAGGCCCTTTTTGAGCTCCTACAATGAGCAGTTCTTC.